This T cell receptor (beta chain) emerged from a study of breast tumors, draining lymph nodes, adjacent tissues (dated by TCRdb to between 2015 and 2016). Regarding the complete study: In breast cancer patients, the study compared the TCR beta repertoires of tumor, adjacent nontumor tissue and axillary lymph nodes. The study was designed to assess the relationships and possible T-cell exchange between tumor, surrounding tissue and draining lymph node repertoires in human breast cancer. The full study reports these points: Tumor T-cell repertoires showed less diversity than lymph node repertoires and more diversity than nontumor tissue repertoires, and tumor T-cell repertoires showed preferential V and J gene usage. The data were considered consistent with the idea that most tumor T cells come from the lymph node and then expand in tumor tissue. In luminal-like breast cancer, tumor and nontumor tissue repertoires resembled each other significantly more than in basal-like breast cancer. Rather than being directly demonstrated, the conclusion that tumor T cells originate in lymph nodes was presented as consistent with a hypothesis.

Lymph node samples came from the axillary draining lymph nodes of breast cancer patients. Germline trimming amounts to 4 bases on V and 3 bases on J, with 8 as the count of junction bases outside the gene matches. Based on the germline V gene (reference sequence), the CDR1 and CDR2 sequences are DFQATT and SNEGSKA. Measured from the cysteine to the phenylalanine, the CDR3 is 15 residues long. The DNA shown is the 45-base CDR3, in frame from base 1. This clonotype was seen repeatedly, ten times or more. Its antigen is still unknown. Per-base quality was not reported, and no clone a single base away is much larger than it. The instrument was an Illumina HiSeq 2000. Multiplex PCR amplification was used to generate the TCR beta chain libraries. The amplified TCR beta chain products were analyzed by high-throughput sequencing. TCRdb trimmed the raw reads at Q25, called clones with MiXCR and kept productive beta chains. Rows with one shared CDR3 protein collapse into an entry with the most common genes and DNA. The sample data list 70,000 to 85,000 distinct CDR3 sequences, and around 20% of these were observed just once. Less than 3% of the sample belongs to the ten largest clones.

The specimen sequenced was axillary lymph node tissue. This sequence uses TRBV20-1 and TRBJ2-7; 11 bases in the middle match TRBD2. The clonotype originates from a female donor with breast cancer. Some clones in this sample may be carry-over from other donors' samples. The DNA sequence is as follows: TGCAGTGCTATTAGGCTAGCGGGAGGAGGCTACGAGCAGTACTTC. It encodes CSAIRLAGGGYEQYF.